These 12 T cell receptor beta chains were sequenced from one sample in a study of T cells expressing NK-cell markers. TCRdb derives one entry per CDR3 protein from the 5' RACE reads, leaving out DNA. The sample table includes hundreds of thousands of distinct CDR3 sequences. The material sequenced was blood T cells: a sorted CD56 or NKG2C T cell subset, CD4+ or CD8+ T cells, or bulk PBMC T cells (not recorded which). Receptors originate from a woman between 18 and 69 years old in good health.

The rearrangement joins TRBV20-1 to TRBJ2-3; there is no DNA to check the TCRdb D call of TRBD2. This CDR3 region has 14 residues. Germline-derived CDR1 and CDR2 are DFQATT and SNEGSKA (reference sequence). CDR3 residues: CSAGIERGTDTQYF.

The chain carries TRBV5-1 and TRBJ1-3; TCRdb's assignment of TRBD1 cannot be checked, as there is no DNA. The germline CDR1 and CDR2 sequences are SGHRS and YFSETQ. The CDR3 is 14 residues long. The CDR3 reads CASSITGSGNTIYF. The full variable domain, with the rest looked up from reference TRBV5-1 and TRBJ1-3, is KAGVTQTPRYLIKTRGQQVTLSCSPISGHRSVSWYQQTPGQGLQFLFEYFSETQRNKGNFPGRFSGRQFSNSRSEMNVSTLELGDSALYLCASSITGSGNTIYFGEGSWLTVV.

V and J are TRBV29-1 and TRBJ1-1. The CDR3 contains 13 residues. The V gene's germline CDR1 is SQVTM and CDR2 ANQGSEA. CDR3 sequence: CSVKGRLNTEAFF. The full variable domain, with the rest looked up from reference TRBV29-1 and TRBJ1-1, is SAVISQKPSRDICQRGTSLTIQCQVDSQVTMMFWYRQQPGQSLTLIATANQGSEATYESGFVIDKFPISRPNLTFSTLTVSNMSPEDSSIYLCSVKGRLNTEAFFGQGTRLTVV.

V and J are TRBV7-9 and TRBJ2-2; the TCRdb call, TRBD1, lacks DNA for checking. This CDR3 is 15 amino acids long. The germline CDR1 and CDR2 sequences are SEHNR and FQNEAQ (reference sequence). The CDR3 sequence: CASSPLFTNTGELFF.

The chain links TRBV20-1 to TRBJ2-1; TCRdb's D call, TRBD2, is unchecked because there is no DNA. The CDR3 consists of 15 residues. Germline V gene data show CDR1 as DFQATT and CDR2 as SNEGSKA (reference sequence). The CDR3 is CSARLATRSYNEQFF.

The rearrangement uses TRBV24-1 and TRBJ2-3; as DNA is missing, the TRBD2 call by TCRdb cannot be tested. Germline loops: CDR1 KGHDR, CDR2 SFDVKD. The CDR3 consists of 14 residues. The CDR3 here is CAISTSGSTDTQYF.

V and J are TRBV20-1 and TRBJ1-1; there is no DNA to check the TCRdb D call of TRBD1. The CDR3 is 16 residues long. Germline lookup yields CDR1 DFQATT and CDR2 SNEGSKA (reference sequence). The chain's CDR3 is CSAPSAKGPMNTEAFF.

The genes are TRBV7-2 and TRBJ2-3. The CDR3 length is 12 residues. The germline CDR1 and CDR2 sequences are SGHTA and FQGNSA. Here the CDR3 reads CASSFLKKLGYF.

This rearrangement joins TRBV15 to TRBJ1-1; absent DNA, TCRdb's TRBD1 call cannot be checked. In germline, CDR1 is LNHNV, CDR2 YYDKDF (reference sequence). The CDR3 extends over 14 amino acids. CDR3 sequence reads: CATSLQGSSTEAFF.

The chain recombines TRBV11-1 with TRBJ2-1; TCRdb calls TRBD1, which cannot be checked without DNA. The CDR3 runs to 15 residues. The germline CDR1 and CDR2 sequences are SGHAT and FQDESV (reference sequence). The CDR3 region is CASSSPGGGYNEQFF. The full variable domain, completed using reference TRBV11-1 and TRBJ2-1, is EAEVAQSPRYKITEKSQAVAFWCDPISGHATLYWYRQILGQGPELLVQFQDESVVDDSQLPKDRFSAERLKGVDSTLKIQPAELGDSAMYLCASSSPGGGYNEQFFGPGTRLTVL.

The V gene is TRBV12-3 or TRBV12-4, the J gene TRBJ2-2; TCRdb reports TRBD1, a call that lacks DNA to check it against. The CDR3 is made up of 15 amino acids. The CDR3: CASRLTGGNTGELFF.

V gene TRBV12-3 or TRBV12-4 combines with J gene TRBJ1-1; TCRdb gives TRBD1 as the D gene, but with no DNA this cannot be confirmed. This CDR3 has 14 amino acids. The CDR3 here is CASSSRGLNSEAFF.